The 32 T cell receptor beta chains presented below share a single source sample, sequenced in a study of PD-L1 blockade in urothelial cancer. Time point given: pretreatment peripheral blood. The data were produced by immunoSEQ multiplex PCR, yet TCRdb's version contains in-frame clones alone and is incomplete. The data contain 70,000 to 75,000 clones, less than 90% of them singletons. This specimen consisted of PBMCs, obtained around atezolizumab (anti-PD-L1) treatment. The receptor source for this set is a woman aged 70-85 years with urothelial cancer.

The CDR3 loop reads CASLTSGTYNEQFF. CDR3 nucleotides: TGTGCCAGTTTGACTAGCGGGACCTACAATGAGCAGTTCTTC. V and J are TRBV6-1 and TRBJ2-1, with 11 bases aligning to TRBD2. CDR1 and CDR2 (germline): MNHNS, SASEGT. Germline trimming cut 9 bases from V and 2 bases from J; bases unmatched to any gene: 3. This CDR3 has 14 residues.

The J gene is TRBJ2-1, the V gene TRBV5-1, with 10 positions matching TRBD2. V trimming: 3 bases; J trimming: 4 bases; junction bases outside the gene matches: 7. Germline assignment: CDR1 SGHRS and CDR2 YFSETQ. The CDR3 has 16 residues. The CDR3 protein is CASSSGTSGDYNEQFF. For the CDR3, the DNA is TGCGCCAGCAGCTCTGGAACTAGCGGGGATTACAATGAGCAGTTCTTC.

The rearrangement joins TRBV6-5 to TRBJ2-1, with 10 bases fitting TRBD1. The germline gives CDR1 MNHEY, CDR2 SVGAGI. V trimming: 5 bases; J trimming: 6 bases; junction bases outside the gene matches: 1. The length of the CDR3 is 13 residues. Here the CDR3 reads CASSRTGGNEQFF. Here the CDR3 DNA reads TGTGCCAGCAGTCGGACAGGGGGCAATGAGCAGTTCTTC.

This chain uses TRBV21-1 with TRBJ2-7; the DNA was not used to check the table's D call, TRBD1. TRBV21-1 is recorded as a pseudogene. The CDR3 loop spans 13 amino acids. Written as DNA, the CDR3 is TGTGCCAGCAGCAAACGACAAAACTACGAGCAGTACTTC. Its translation: CASSKRQNYEQYF.

This chain uses TRBV19 with TRBJ2-2; TRBD2 matches 10 bases. With 0 bases clipped from V and 5 bases from J, the junction kept 6 bases outside the gene matches. The CDR3 covers 17 residues. Germline V gene lookup returns CDR1 LNHDA and CDR2 SQIVND (reference sequence). The CDR3 bases are TGTGCCAGTAGTATAGATCAGGGACTAGCGCCAACCGGGGAGCTGTTTTTT. This translates into CASSIDQGLAPTGELFF.

This clone was detected only once. CDR3 region: CASSEARASDTQYF. The CDR3 region has the DNA TGTGCCAGCAGTGAAGCGAGGGCATCGGATACGCAGTATTTT. The chain employs TRBV25-1 and TRBJ2-3; D may be TRBD2 (5 bases). Germline values: CDR1 MGHDK, CDR2 SYGVNS. This CDR3 region has 14 residues. The V gene lost 2 bases and the J gene lost 6 bases, with 12 bases spanning the gap.

The rearrangement uses TRBV7-6 and TRBJ1-5; no reliable D call. The CDR3 extends over 16 amino acids. Trimming took 3 bases from V and 5 from J, leaving 17 bases between them. Germline V lookup: CDR1 SGHVS, CDR2 FNYEAQ. CDR3 nucleotide sequence: TGTGCCAGCAGCTTCTGCCGAGGGTCGGACGATCAGCCCCAGCATTTT. Translating it yields CASSFCRGSDDQPQHF.

This clone was seen a single time. This chain joins TRBV18 and TRBJ2-2; possibly TRBD1 for D (7 bases). Trimming took off 3 bases at V and 0 bases at J, with 14 bases between the two ends. In germline, CDR1 is KGHSH, CDR2 LQKENI. CDR3 size: 17 residues. The CDR3 DNA reads as TGTGCCAGCTCACCGCGGGACAGAGGCCCGAACACCGGGGAGCTGTTTTTT. Translation: CASSPRDRGPNTGELFF.

This chain connects TRBV18 to TRBJ1-4; 8 nucleotides agree with TRBD1. The germline V gene encodes CDR1 KGHSH and CDR2 LQKENI. V was pared by 2 bases and J by 7 bases, with 6 bases of the junction left unmatched. The length of the CDR3 is 15 residues. DNA for the CDR3: TGTGCCAGCTCACCAACAGGGGGAAAGGGTGAAAAACTGTTTTTT. Amino acids: CASSPTGGKGEKLFF.

The chain has TRBV7-9 and TRBJ2-3, with D maybe TRBD2 (7 bases). This CDR3 contains 14 residues. Germline CDR1 is SEHNR and CDR2 is FQNEAQ (reference sequence). V was trimmed by 10 bases and J by 4 bases, leaving 18 bases between them. CDR3 region: CAIPLGGASDTQYF. Here the CDR3 DNA reads TGTGCCATCCCGCTTGGGGGGGCATCAGATACGCAGTATTTT.

The V gene is TRBV7-6, the J gene TRBJ1-5, with D perhaps TRBD1 (6 bases). This CDR3 contains 14 residues. V dropped 4 bases and J dropped 5 bases, with 12 bases sitting between them. CDR1 is SGHVS, CDR2 FNYEAQ, per germline. The CDR3 nucleotides are TGTGCCAGCAGCTCCCGACAGGACCATCAGCCCCAGCATTTT. Translating it yields CASSSRQDHQPQHF.

The rearrangement uses TRBV10-1 and TRBJ2-1; 9 nucleotides match TRBD2. Losses at the gene ends were 0 bases for V and 9 bases for J; bases not matched to a gene: 18. This CDR3 is 19 amino acids long. From germline, CDR1 is WNHNN and CDR2 SYGVQD (reference sequence). DNA for the CDR3: TGCGCCAGCAGTGAGTCTCGGGGTAGCGGGAGATTTCTAGGAGGTGAGCAGTTCTTC. It codes for CASSESRGSGRFLGGEQFF.

The V call is TRBV25-1, the J call TRBJ2-7; TRBD1 aligns across 11 bases. The germline gives CDR1 MGHDK, CDR2 SYGVNS. V lost 4 bases to trimming and J lost 4 bases; unmatched junction nucleotides: 3. The CDR3 sequence is 14 residues long. This chain's CDR3 is CASSGRDRGYEQYF. CDR3 nucleotide sequence: TGTGCCAGCAGTGGCCGGGACAGGGGGTACGAGCAGTACTTC.

This chain connects TRBV30 to TRBJ2-6; D is undetermined. CDR1 is GTSNPN and CDR2 is SVGIG in the germline V gene (reference sequence). This CDR3 is built from 17 residues. Trimming removed 2 bases at V and 0 bases at J, with 14 bases between. The CDR3 loop is CAWSLRRLNSGANVLTF. The CDR3 nucleotides read TGTGCCTGGAGTCTTAGGCGGCTTAACTCTGGGGCCAACGTCCTGACTTTC.

V usage is TRBV5-1 and J usage is TRBJ2-5, with TRBD2 as a possible D gene (5 bases). Trimming shortened V by 0 bases and J by 14 bases, and 14 bases separated the two germline ends. CDR3 length equals 12 residues. The germline gives CDR1 SGHRS, CDR2 YFSETQ. Here the CDR3 reads CASSLESGTPYF. The CDR3 DNA reads as TGCGCCAGCAGCTTGGAAAGCGGAACCCCCTACTTC.

The V gene is TRBV5-6, the J gene TRBJ1-5; 10 nucleotides line up with TRBD1. CDR1 and CDR2 from the germline V gene are SGHDT and YYEEEE. The CDR3 consists of 13 residues. The ends lost 3 bases at V and 16 bases at J; junction bases unmatched: 10. The CDR3 spells CASSSDRGPSLHF. DNA for the CDR3: TGTGCCAGCAGCTCAGACAGGGGGCCCAGCTTACATTTT.

The chain recombines TRBV5-1 with TRBJ2-1; maybe TRBD2 (5 bases). Trimming pared 1 base from V and 0 bases from J, leaving 11 bases between. The CDR3 is 16 amino acids. The germline gives CDR1 SGHRS, CDR2 YFSETQ. The CDR3 sequence: CASSLLAGNSYNEQFF. The DNA for the CDR3 is TGCGCCAGCAGCTTGCTCGCGGGTAACTCCTACAATGAGCAGTTCTTC.

The chain has TRBV6-5 and TRBJ1-1; 7 bases line up with TRBD1. The V gene end was trimmed by 4 bases and the J gene end by 4 bases; junction bases not matched to a gene: 9. Germline V gene sequence: CDR1 MNHEY, CDR2 SVGAGI. This CDR3 has 15 amino acids. This CDR3 reads CASSSPTGMGTEAFF. The CDR3 DNA sequence: TGTGCCAGCAGTTCGCCGACAGGGATGGGCACTGAAGCTTTCTTT.

This clone was observed a handful of times. The V call is TRBV7-2, the J call TRBJ1-2; D call uncertain. Germline V gene lookup returns CDR1 SGHTA and CDR2 FQGNSA. The CDR3 length is 13 residues. The V and J ends lost 3 bases and 2 bases respectively, with 7 bases between them. CDR3 loop: CASSFQTNYGYTF. Written as DNA, the CDR3 is TGTGCCAGCAGCTTCCAGACAAACTATGGCTACACCTTC.

This clone was found a few times. The chain joins TRBV18 to TRBJ1-5; D possibly corresponds to TRBD1 (6 bases). The V gene lost 3 bases and the J gene lost 0 bases, with 9 bases spanning the gap. The CDR3 loop spans 15 amino acids. Germline values: CDR1 KGHSH, CDR2 LQKENI. The DNA for the CDR3 is TGTGCCAGCTCACCTTGGACAGATAGCAATCAGCCCCAGCATTTT. Translated, it gives CASSPWTDSNQPQHF.

This clone was observed a single time. The chain recombines TRBV7-8 with TRBJ2-7, with D perhaps matching TRBD1 (6 bases). The V gene's germline CDR1 is SGHVS and CDR2 FQNEAQ. Trimming removed 5 bases at V and 0 bases at J, with 11 bases between. CDR3 size: 14 residues. The DNA of the CDR3 is TGTGCCAGCAGCCCCCGGGACACCTCCTACGAGCAGTACTTC. This encodes CASSPRDTSYEQYF.

The V call is TRBV11-3, the J call TRBJ2-7; 11 nucleotides agree with TRBD2. V shed 9 bases, J shed 4 bases, and the junction held 20 bases outside the gene matches. CDR3 size: 18 residues. Germline V gene sequence: CDR1 SGHNT, CDR2 YENEEA. CDR3 nucleotide sequence: TGTGCCAGACACCCTTCTCGAGGTTGGGGACTAGCGGCTTACGAGCAGTACTTC. Translation gives CARHPSRGWGLAAYEQYF.

The chain is built from TRBV6-1 and TRBJ2-7; TRBD1 aligns across 9 bases. The CDR3 spans 15 residues. V was clipped by 8 bases and J by 4 bases; unmatched bases: 12. Germline V CDR1 and CDR2: MNHNS, SASEGT. CDR3 DNA sequence: TGTGCCAGCCTTAAACTCCCGGGACAGGGATACGAGCAGTACTTC. Its protein product is CASLKLPGQGYEQYF.

The chain joins TRBV5-1 to TRBJ2-5; possible D gene TRBD1, 5 bases. The CDR3 has 14 residues. Between the trimmed V and J ends, which lost 0 bases and 5 bases, there was a span of 11 bases. Germline V CDR1 and CDR2: SGHRS, YFSETQ. CDR3 in DNA: TGCGCCAGCAGCTTGGGCAGGGTATCGGAGACCCAGTACTTC. The encoded protein is CASSLGRVSETQYF.

The genes are TRBV10-3 and TRBJ2-7; TRBD2 aligns across 13 bases. V lost 3 bases and J lost 6; bases outside the gene matches: 8. The CDR3 has 16 amino acids. The germline gives CDR1 ENHRY, CDR2 SYGVKD. CDR3 bases: TGTGCCATCAGTGATCTTACTAGCGGGAGGGCCGGCGAGCAGTACTTC. Translation gives CAISDLTSGRAGEQYF.

The chain couples TRBV9 to TRBJ2-6, with a weak D call TRBD1 (7 bases). The germline V and J ends were trimmed by 1 base and 0 bases, with 17 bases remaining between them. The CDR3 spans 19 residues. Germline V gives CDR1 SGDLS, CDR2 YYNGEE. The CDR3 here is CASSVFGGTVSSGANVLTF. Here the CDR3 DNA reads TGTGCCAGCAGCGTATTTGGCGGGACAGTGAGCTCTGGGGCCAACGTCCTGACTTTC.

The rearrangement links TRBV7-9 to TRBJ1-4, with D perhaps matching TRBD1 (5 bases). Between the trimmed V and J ends, which lost 1 base and 2 bases, there was a span of 20 bases. CDR3 length: 19 amino acids. CDR1 is SEHNR and CDR2 is FQNEAQ in the germline V gene (reference sequence). The CDR3 loop reads CASSLETGTHSATNEKLFF. The CDR3, as DNA: TGTGCCAGCAGCTTAGAAACAGGCACCCATTCCGCGACTAATGAAAAACTGTTTTTT.

The CDR3, as DNA: TGTGCCAGCATGGGGGGTTACGGCGGGGAGCTGTTTTTT. Translating it yields CASMGGYGGELFF. The J gene is TRBJ2-2, the V gene TRBV27, with D tentatively TRBD2 (6 bases). Germline V gene lookup returns CDR1 MNHEY and CDR2 SMNVEV (reference sequence). The CDR3 sequence is 13 residues long. With 7 bases removed from V and 7 bases from J, the gap between germline ends came to 13 bases.

The chain is built from TRBV7-8 and TRBJ1-5, with D tentatively TRBD1 (5 bases). Per germline, CDR1 SGHVS and CDR2 FQNEAQ. The CDR3 sequence is 15 residues long. The V end lost 5 bases, the J end lost 4 bases, and 15 bases lay between the germline ends. DNA for the CDR3: TGTGCCAGCAGCGCCGCAGGGTTCAGAAATCAGCCCCAGCATTTT. Protein: CASSAAGFRNQPQHF.

The chain has TRBV10-3 and TRBJ1-2; 8 bases fit TRBD1. V lost 6 bases and J lost 4; bases outside the gene matches: 10. In germline, CDR1 is ENHRY, CDR2 SYGVKD. This CDR3 region has 15 residues. The CDR3 sequence is CAIRGTGSWGYGYTF. The CDR3 DNA follows: TGTGCCATCAGAGGGACAGGCAGTTGGGGCTATGGCTACACCTTC.

The rearrangement links TRBV30 to TRBJ1-6, with a tentative D call TRBD1 (5 bases). From germline, CDR1 is GTSNPN and CDR2 SVGIG (reference sequence). Trimming took 1 base from V and 2 from J, leaving 9 bases between them. The CDR3 extends over 15 amino acids. DNA for the CDR3: TGTGCCTGGAGTGGACAGCTTACCTATAATTCACCCCTCCACTTT. It translates to CAWSGQLTYNSPLHF.

CDR3 nucleotides: TGCGCCAGCAGCCGGGGGACAGGTTTGCTCTCTGGGGCCAACGTCCTGACTTTC. As protein: CASSRGTGLLSGANVLTF. V and J are TRBV5-1 and TRBJ2-6; TRBD1 agrees at 8 bases. The CDR3 runs 18 residues. V lost 4 bases to trimming and J lost 0 bases; unmatched junction nucleotides: 9. Germline CDR1 SGHRS, CDR2 YFSETQ.